A single sample is the source of the 3 T cell receptor beta chains below, sequenced in a study of spatial heterogeneity in lung cancer. The time point: sample taken at primary tumor resection. The study sequenced unsorted whole RNA from tumor, nontumor lung or frozen PBMC. TCRdb called the 5' RACE reads again in MiXCR, with one record for every CDR3 protein. The sample yields 40,000 to 55,000 distinct CDR3 sequences, about 6.7% seen once. The sequencing here drew on PBMCs, taken at surgery. The receptor source for this set is a female donor with early-stage non-small cell lung cancer.

The chain joins TRBV6-5 to TRBJ1-5; tentatively, D is TRBD1 (5 bases). CDR1 MNHEY and CDR2 SVGAGI come from the germline V gene. V dropped 3 bases and J dropped 7 bases, with 13 bases sitting between them. The CDR3 extends over 14 amino acids. The CDR3 protein is CASSYSRGDQPQHF. The CDR3 DNA reads as TGTGCCAGCAGTTATAGCCGGGGCGACCAGCCCCAGCATTTT.

This clonotype was observed many times. This rearrangement joins TRBV4-1 to TRBJ2-3, with D maybe TRBD1 (6 bases). The CDR3 covers 19 residues. Trimming shortened V by 0 bases and J by 2 bases, and 21 bases separated the two germline ends. Germline V gene sequence: CDR1 MGHRA, CDR2 YSYEKL. This CDR3 is CASSQEGLRDTANTDTQYF. The CDR3 DNA follows: TGCGCCAGCAGCCAAGAAGGACTTCGGGACACGGCTAACACAGATACGCAGTATTTT.

This clonotype was picked up many times. The V call is TRBV5-1, the J call TRBJ1-2; tentatively, D is TRBD1 (5 bases). V lost 3 bases, J lost 6 bases, and 12 bases lay in between. The CDR3 runs 13 residues. The V gene's germline CDR1 is SGHRS and CDR2 YFSETQ. CDR3 bases: TGCGCCAGCAGCTCCTCAGGGCGGAATGGCTACACCTTC. Translating it yields CASSSSGRNGYTF.